This T cell receptor beta chain was sequenced during a study of T cells after yellow fever vaccination (dated by TCRdb to between 2018 and 2020). Study-level background: The SMART-Seq v4 Ultra Low Input RNA kit was used to prepare libraries from fractions with low cell numbers. To track T-cell clones before and after primary and booster YFV17D yellow fever vaccination, bulk TCR alpha and beta repertoires were sequenced longitudinally. Two healthy male donors, one aged 18 to 30 and one aged 30 to 39 years, made up the cohort. Bulk PBMC replicates and cell subsets were isolated from blood drawn at multiple timepoints before and after both primary and secondary immunization. Results and caveats for the whole study, not just this receptor: FACS-sorted repertoires could contain abundant contaminating clonotypes from the bulk population, so computational filtering was required. Most clones expanded after primary vaccination were re-detected after the booster (around 96% of CD4 and more than 70% of CD8), suggesting broad memory maintenance. Because the study included only two donors, the extent to which the findings can be generalized is limited. A small share of clonotypes occurred in both CD4 and CD8 compartments, likely arising from convergent recombination. The secondary T-cell response was found to be weaker but faster than the primary response, with a peak reached on day 5 rather than on day 15.

Interpreted using the paper, the treatment or condition label stands for: live attenuated yellow fever vaccine strain. At each blood-draw timepoint, two biological replicates of bulk PBMCs were obtained. A standard Ficoll-Paque protocol was used to isolate PBMCs from peripheral blood. TriZol was used to extract RNA from bulk PBMCs, from CD4 and CD8 fractions, and from dextramer-positive and dextramer-negative fractions. Note on this clonotype: It has no known antigen specificity. An end of the junction does not agree with germline; a read error may underlie this.

The germline V gene (reference sequence) supplies CDR1 DFQATT and CDR2 SNEGSKA. Reading from cysteine to phenylalanine, the CDR3 counts 16 amino acids. Only the CDR3 part of the read is kept: 48 bases, read in frame from the first base. Synthesis of TCR cDNA relied on 5'RACE template switching, a step that introduced a universal primer site along with unique molecular identifiers. cDNA synthesis was primed from both the TCR alpha and TCR beta constant segments. Two PCR steps were used to amplify libraries, with sample barcodes and sequencing adapters being added in the second step. Sequencing of libraries was done on Illumina HiSeq 2500 (2x100 bp) or NovaSeq (2x150 bp). Per the source publication's procedure: MIGEC was used to demultiplex reads and collapse the reads into UMI consensus sequences, and MiXCR was used for V(D)J alignment. Using edgeR on replicate PBMC samples, clonotypes were called vaccine-responding if FDR was below 0.01 and the log2 fold change was above 5 up to day 15. Bulk clonotypes were assigned CD4 or CD8 identity according to which sequenced CD4 or CD8 repertoire held them at higher abundance. TCRdb trimmed the raw reads at Q25, called clones with MiXCR and kept productive beta chains. Under each unique CDR3 protein, matching rows form one entry showing the most common genes and DNA. The V and J calls shown here were made by TCRdb, not taken from the authors' results. A total of around 610,000 distinct CDR3 sequences appear in this sample, approximately 13% of them only once. Around 15% of the sample rests with the top ten.

The rearranged chain carries TRBV20-1 and TRBJ2-1; a confident D gene designation cannot be given. Material: PBMCs, obtained on the day of the yellow fever booster vaccination. The TCR comes from a man aged 25 to 45 who received the YFV17D yellow fever vaccine. The CDR3 has the sequence CCARDPVGRSYNEQFF. The DNA is as follows: TGCTGTGCTAGAGATCCGGTTGGCCGCTCCTACAATGAGCAGTTCTTC.